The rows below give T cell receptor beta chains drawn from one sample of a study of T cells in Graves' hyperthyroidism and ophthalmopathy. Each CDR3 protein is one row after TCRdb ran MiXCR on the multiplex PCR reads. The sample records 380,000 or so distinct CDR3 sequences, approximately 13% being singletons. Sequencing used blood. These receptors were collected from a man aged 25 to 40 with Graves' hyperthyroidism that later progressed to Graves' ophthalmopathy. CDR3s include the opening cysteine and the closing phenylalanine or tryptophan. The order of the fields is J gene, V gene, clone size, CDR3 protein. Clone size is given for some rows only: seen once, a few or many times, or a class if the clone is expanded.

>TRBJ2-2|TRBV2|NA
CASKLAGVNTGELFF
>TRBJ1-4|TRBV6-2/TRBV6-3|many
CASSRPRTTNEKLFF
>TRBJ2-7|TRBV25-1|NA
CASSEDRGGDEQYF
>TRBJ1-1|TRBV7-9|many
CASSLAPWGGGNTEAFF
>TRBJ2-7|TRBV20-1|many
CSARDATGQAYEQYF
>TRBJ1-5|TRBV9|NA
CASSVQDRAGNQPQHF
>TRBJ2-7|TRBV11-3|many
CASSFKRGNSYEQYF
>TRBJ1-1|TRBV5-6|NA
CASSLRGGGSEAFF
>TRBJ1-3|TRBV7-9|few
CASSPGPVSGNTIYF
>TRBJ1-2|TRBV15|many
CATSRDLVGQGSYGYTF
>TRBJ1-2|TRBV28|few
CASTPTGYGYTF
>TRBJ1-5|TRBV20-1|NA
CSASGGGNQPQHF
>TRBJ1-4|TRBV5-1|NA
CASSVGQGGEKLFF
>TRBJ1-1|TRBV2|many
CASTAGEDTEAFF
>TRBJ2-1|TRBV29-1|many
CSVVGGRGEQFF
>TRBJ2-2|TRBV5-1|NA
CASNPLAGASTGELFF
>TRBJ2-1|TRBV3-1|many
CASSQEGQPYNEQFF
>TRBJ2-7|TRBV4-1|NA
CASSQVPDLTYEQYF
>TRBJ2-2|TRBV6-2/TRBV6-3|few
CASSPQRGDTGELFF
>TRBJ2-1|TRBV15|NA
CATSRERTGAAYNEQFF
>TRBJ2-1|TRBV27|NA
CASSLSGGTHNEQFF
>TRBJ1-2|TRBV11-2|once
CASSLDHGRAYGYTF
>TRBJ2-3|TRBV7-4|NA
CASNSRTDTQYF
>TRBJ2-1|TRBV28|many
CASSSITREQFF
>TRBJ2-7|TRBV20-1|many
CSAREVGGSVHEQYF
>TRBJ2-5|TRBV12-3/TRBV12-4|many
CASTTGTSGSQETQYF
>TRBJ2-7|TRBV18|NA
CASSSEGIRQNEQYF
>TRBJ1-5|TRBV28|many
CASNHRGGNQPQHF
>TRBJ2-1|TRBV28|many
CASSPPGQGTYNEQFF
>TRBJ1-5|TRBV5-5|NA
CASSRTGLSNQPQHF
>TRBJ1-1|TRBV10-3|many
CAIKTQIRTEAFF
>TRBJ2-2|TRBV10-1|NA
CASSESGLAGGLQNTGELFF
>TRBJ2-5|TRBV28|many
CASKERGVQETQYF
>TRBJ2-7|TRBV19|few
CASTNSGSSYEQYF
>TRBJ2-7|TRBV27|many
CASSSARTGGMDEQYF